This T cell receptor beta chain was retrieved from a study of early T cells in non-severe SARS-CoV-2 infection. Via MiXCR, TCRdb re-called the 5' RACE reads, giving one row per CDR3 protein. Altogether about 55,000 distinct CDR3 sequences are present, about 15% being singletons, with the ten largest covering 9% to 10%. The sample in question was whole blood, obtained at baseline. The TCR originated in an adult who was a healthcare worker with PCR-confirmed SARS-CoV-2 infection or an uninfected control (not recorded which).

This chain's CDR3 is CASSPSGSPGELFF. DNA for the CDR3: TGTGCCAGCAGCCCTAGCGGGAGTCCCGGGGAGCTGTTTTTT. The J gene is TRBJ2-2, the V gene TRBV11-2; 10 bases agree with TRBD2. This CDR3 has 14 amino acids. From germline, CDR1 is SGHAT and CDR2 FQNNGV. V lost 5 bases and J lost 6; bases outside the gene matches: 3.